Shown below are 30 T cell receptor beta chains from a single sample sequenced in a study of CD8+CD57+ T cells in acquired aplastic anemia. Sequenced patients had shown CD8+CD57+ cell expansion by flow cytometry. Genomic DNA provided the template from which TCR beta VDJ and CDR3 profiles were obtained. Using its own MiXCR run on the reads, TCRdb lists one record per CDR3 protein. The sample lists just over 450,000 distinct CDR3 sequences; over 25% were seen once. Sequencing input: sorted CD4+, CD8+, or CD8+CD57+ T cells (not recorded which) from PBMCs. The receptors originated from a human donor with aplastic anemia.

Concerning this clonotype itself: This could be a read error, since a much larger clone is one nucleotide away. The chain joins TRBV10-2 to TRBJ1-2, with 8 bases fitting TRBD1. Germline CDR1 reads WSHSY; CDR2 reads SAAADI. CDR3 size: 15 residues. The DNA for the CDR3 is TGTGCCAGCAGCCGAGCCGGGACAGGCTACTATGGCTACACCTTC. It specifies CASSRAGTGYYGYTF.

The sample holds many counts of this clonotype. V gene TRBV7-9 combines with J gene TRBJ2-3, with D possibly being TRBD2 (6 bases). Trimming removed 3 bases at V and 0 bases at J, with 13 bases between. Germline values: CDR1 SEHNR, CDR2 FQNEAQ (reference sequence). The length of the CDR3 is 16 residues. In DNA form, the CDR3 reads TGTGCCAGCAGCTTGATTAGCGGAACTAGCACAGATACGCAGTATTTT. It is translated as CASSLISGTSTDTQYF.

This clonotype was counted between two and nine times. The rearrangement links TRBV7-8 to TRBJ2-2; no clear D. V was clipped by 1 base and J by 7 bases, with 13 bases between them. The CDR3 contains 15 residues. Germline-derived CDR1 and CDR2 are SGHVS and FQNEAQ. The CDR3 protein is CASSLGTTDHGELFF. The DNA of the CDR3 is TGTGCCAGCAGCTTAGGCACTACCGATCACGGGGAGCTGTTTTTT. The variable domain in full, completed from reference TRBV7-8 and TRBJ2-2, reads GAGVSQSPRYKVAKRGQDVALRCDPISGHVSLFWYQQALGQGPEFLTYFQNEAQLDKSGLPSDRFFAERPEGSVSTLKIQRTQQEDSAVYLCASSLGTTDHGELFFGEGSRLTVL.

In this sample, this clonotype turned up many times. J is TRBJ2-5 and V is TRBV15, with D possibly being TRBD2 (7 bases). The CDR3 covers 17 residues. The V gene lost 1 base and the J gene lost 7 bases, with 22 bases spanning the gap. Per the germline V gene, CDR1 is LNHNV and CDR2 is YYDKDF (reference sequence). CDR3 coding DNA: TGTGCCACCAGCAGAGTCGGGGGGCCGCTAAATCGTGGGACCCAGTACTTC. Translating gives CATSRVGGPLNRGTQYF.

V gene TRBV15 combines with J gene TRBJ2-3; TRBD2 matches at 13 bases. The CDR3 loop spans 15 amino acids. J was trimmed by 7 bases and V by 5 bases; bases with no gene match: 6. From germline, CDR1 is LNHNV and CDR2 YYDKDF (reference sequence). The CDR3 reads CATSPRLAGGHTQYF. DNA for the CDR3: TGTGCCACCAGCCCTCGACTAGCGGGAGGACATACGCAGTATTTT.

This clonotype came up many times. The rearrangement joins TRBV6-1 to TRBJ2-7, with TRBD1 matching over 9 bases. Per the germline V gene, CDR1 is MNHNS and CDR2 is SASEGT. This CDR3 has 14 amino acids. With V trimmed by 6 bases and J by 2 bases, 5 bases remained unmatched. The CDR3 coding sequence is TGTGCCAGCAGGGACCGGACAGGGGCCTACGAGCAGTACTTC. This codes for CASRDRTGAYEQYF.

This clonotype was counted ten times or more. The rearrangement links TRBV24-1 to TRBJ2-1; maybe TRBD1 (6 bases). This CDR3 is 16 amino acids long. Between the trimmed V and J ends, which lost 2 bases and 5 bases, there was a span of 15 bases. Germline V gives CDR1 KGHDR, CDR2 SFDVKD. The chain's CDR3 is CATSDWGRGRHNEQFF. The CDR3 nucleotides are TGTGCCACCAGTGATTGGGGCAGGGGAAGACACAATGAGCAGTTCTTC.

This clonotype was seen ten or more times. The genes are TRBV20-1 and TRBJ2-7; 12 nucleotides line up with TRBD2. J lost 4 bases, V lost 6 bases, and 13 bases had no gene match. This CDR3 comprises 16 residues. CDR1 is DFQATT and CDR2 is SNEGSKA in the germline V gene (reference sequence). The CDR3 sequence is CSAERGLAGNRYEQYF. The CDR3 DNA reads as TGCAGTGCCGAACGTGGACTAGCGGGAAATAGGTACGAGCAGTACTTC.

In its sample, this clonotype was seen many times. The chain recombines TRBV19 with TRBJ2-5, with no clear D. The V gene's germline CDR1 is LNHDA and CDR2 SQIVND (reference sequence). The CDR3 is 13 residues long. Trimming pared 5 bases from V and 5 bases from J, leaving 12 bases between. The DNA for the CDR3 is TGTGCCAGTAGTTCTTCAAAGTGGGAGACCCAGTACTTC. Its protein is CASSSSKWETQYF.

In its sample, this clonotype was seen many times. The rearrangement links TRBV12-3 or TRBV12-4 to TRBJ1-2, with D tentatively TRBD1 (5 bases). V gave up 2 bases and J gave up 2 bases, with 9 bases separating them. The CDR3 is made up of 14 amino acids. CDR3 amino acids: CASSLKGRNYGYTF. In DNA form, the CDR3 reads TGTGCCAGCAGTTTAAAGGGGCGGAACTATGGCTACACCTTC.

The genes are TRBV11-1 and TRBJ2-1; TRBD2 matches at 7 bases. CDR1 is SGHAT and CDR2 is FQDESV in the germline V gene (reference sequence). The CDR3 loop spans 15 amino acids. The trim removed 0 bases at V and 4 bases at J, leaving 3 bases unmatched. The CDR3 region is CASSLARAGYNEQFF. The CDR3 DNA follows: TGTGCCAGCAGCTTAGCGCGAGCGGGGTACAATGAGCAGTTCTTC.

The chain couples TRBV19 to TRBJ2-5; D is possibly TRBD1 (5 bases). The CDR3 loop spans 14 amino acids. Germline CDR1 LNHDA, CDR2 SQIVND (reference sequence). V lost 4 bases, J lost 3 bases, and 12 bases lay in between. The CDR3 DNA sequence: TGTGCCAGTAGTACCAGGACAAGCAAAGAGACCCAGTACTTC. Encoded protein: CASSTRTSKETQYF.

This clonotype was recorded at least ten times. The genes are TRBV7-3 and TRBJ2-2; D is uncertain. CDR3 size: 12 residues. Trimming cost V 5 bases and J 2 bases, with 3 bases left between them. Looked up from germline, CDR1 is SGHTA and CDR2 is FQGTGA. CDR3 bases: TGTGCCAGCAGCCTCAACACCGGGGAGCTGTTTTTT. Protein product: CASSLNTGELFF. Supplemented by reference TRBV7-3 and TRBJ2-2, the full variable domain reads GAGVSQTPSNKVTEKGKYVELRCDPISGHTALYWYRQSLGQGPEFLIYFQGTGAADDSGLPNDRFFAVRPEGSVSTLKIQRTERGDSAVYLCASSLNTGELFFGEGSRLTVL.

This chain links TRBV7-9 with TRBJ1-4, with D possibly being TRBD1 (5 bases). CDR1 and CDR2 (germline): SEHNR, FQNEAQ (reference sequence). V lost 5 bases, J lost 7 bases, and 17 bases lay in between. The CDR3 covers 15 residues. CDR3 sequence reads: CASSPPPGSGEKLFF. The DNA for the CDR3 is TGTGCCAGCAGCCCACCCCCAGGGTCAGGTGAAAAACTGTTTTTT. The full variable domain, rest sourced from reference TRBV7-9 and TRBJ1-4, is DTGVSQNPRHKITKRGQNVTFRCDPISEHNRLYWYRQTLGQGPEFLTYFQNEAQLEKSRLLSDRFSAERPKGSFSTLEIQRTEQGDSAMYLCASSPPPGSGEKLFFGSGTQLSVL.

CDR3 amino acids: CASTWDTEKLFF. The CDR3 DNA reads as TGTGCCAGCACCTGGGACACTGAAAAACTGTTTTTT. The rearrangement uses TRBV2 and TRBJ1-4, with D perhaps TRBD1 (6 bases). Germline lookup yields CDR1 SNHLY and CDR2 FYNNEI. V was pared by 7 bases and J by 7 bases, with 10 bases between. The CDR3 totals 12 residues.

This clonotype has ten or more counts. The rearrangement joins TRBV19 to TRBJ1-1; the D gene is possibly TRBD1 (5 bases). V shed 5 bases and J shed 0 bases, with 13 bases lying between them. The CDR3 extends over 15 amino acids. CDR1 is LNHDA and CDR2 is SQIVND in the germline V gene (reference sequence). The CDR3 loop reads CASSPNRWMNTEAFF. DNA of the CDR3: TGTGCCAGTAGTCCGAACAGGTGGATGAACACTGAAGCTTTCTTT. The full variable domain, with the rest looked up from reference TRBV19 and TRBJ1-1, is DGGITQSPKYLFRKEGQNVTLSCEQNLNHDAMYWYRQDPGQGLRLIYYSQIVNDFQKGDIAEGYSVSREKKESFPLTVTSAQKNPTAFYLCASSPNRWMNTEAFFGQGTRLTVV.

This clonotype was seen many times. The chain carries TRBV10-3 and TRBJ2-3; perhaps TRBD1 as D (6 bases). V was trimmed by 1 base and J by 15 bases, leaving 17 bases between them. This CDR3 region has 13 residues. The germline CDR1 and CDR2 sequences are ENHRY and SYGVKD. CDR3 bases: TGTGCCATCAGTGAGTTAGGAGACAGGAAAGGATATTTT. Encoded protein: CAISELGDRKGYF.

The rearrangement links TRBV6-1 to TRBJ2-7, with TRBD1 matching over 9 bases. CDR3 length: 15 residues. The V gene end was trimmed by 7 bases and the J gene end by 4 bases; junction bases not matched to a gene: 11. The germline V gene encodes CDR1 MNHNS and CDR2 SASEGT. CDR3: CASMDPGTGLYEQYF. CDR3 bases: TGTGCCAGCATGGACCCCGGGACAGGGCTGTACGAGCAGTACTTC.

This clonotype was detected ten times or more. The chain uses TRBV29-1 and TRBJ1-2; D is undetermined. The CDR3 is 12 amino acids. Germline V CDR1 and CDR2: SQVTM, ANQGSEA. Trimming left V 3 bases short and J 4 bases short, with 9 bases between. The CDR3 reads CSVDEGGYGYTF. CDR3 DNA sequence: TGCAGCGTTGACGAAGGCGGCTATGGCTACACCTTC.

There are a few counts of this clonotype. The chain carries TRBV19 and TRBJ2-5; D is possibly TRBD2 (5 bases). Trimming left V 6 bases short and J 4 bases short, with 12 bases between. The CDR3 extends over 13 amino acids. Germline V CDR1 and CDR2: LNHDA, SQIVND (reference sequence). The CDR3 reads CASRANSGETQYF. DNA of the CDR3: TGTGCCAGTAGGGCCAACAGCGGAGAGACCCAGTACTTC.

This clonotype was seen many times. CDR3 region: CSVALALGETQYF. The DNA of the CDR3 is TGCAGCGTTGCACTAGCGCTAGGAGAGACCCAGTACTTC. The chain couples TRBV29-1 to TRBJ2-5; 7 bases align to TRBD2. Trimming removed 4 bases from V and 4 bases from J; junction bases left unmatched: 6. The CDR3 is made up of 13 amino acids. CDR1 is SQVTM and CDR2 is ANQGSEA in the germline V gene.

This clonotype was recorded a few times. The rearrangement uses TRBV6-1 and TRBJ2-7; 10 bases fit TRBD1. The V gene end was trimmed by 6 bases and the J gene end by 2 bases; junction bases not matched to a gene: 13. The germline gives CDR1 MNHNS, CDR2 SASEGT. The CDR3 is made up of 17 amino acids. CDR3 protein: CASSRKEDRGGTYEQYF. The DNA of the CDR3 is TGTGCCAGCAGCCGTAAAGAGGACAGGGGGGGGACCTACGAGCAGTACTTC.

CDR3 in DNA: TGTGCCAGCAGTTACTCGACGGGGGATACGCAGTATTTT. Translation: CASSYSTGDTQYF. This chain connects TRBV6-5 to TRBJ2-3; the D gene is possibly TRBD2 (5 bases). The V and J ends lost 0 bases and 6 bases respectively, with 7 bases between them. The length of the CDR3 is 13 residues. Germline V gene lookup returns CDR1 MNHEY and CDR2 SVGAGI.

This clonotype was observed a few times. The J gene is TRBJ2-7, the V gene TRBV30; D may be TRBD1 (6 bases). CDR1 is GTSNPN, CDR2 SVGIG, per germline (reference sequence). CDR3 size: 14 residues. V was clipped by 2 bases and J by 2 bases, with 13 bases between them. The CDR3 sequence: CAWSRQGHPYEQYF. CDR3 nucleotides: TGTGCCTGGAGTCGGCAGGGGCATCCCTACGAGCAGTACTTC.

This clonotype was picked up many times. The CDR3 here is CASRLDRASYGYTF. The CDR3 DNA is TGTGCCAGCAGACTCGACAGGGCAAGCTATGGCTACACCTTC. The chain carries TRBV6-5 and TRBJ1-2, with 7 bases matching TRBD1. This CDR3 contains 14 residues. Unmatched junction bases numbered 8, after V lost 6 bases and J lost 4 bases. Germline values: CDR1 MNHEY, CDR2 SVGAGI.

In its sample, this clonotype was seen many times. The rearrangement joins TRBV11-2 to TRBJ2-3, with D maybe TRBD2 (5 bases). The CDR3 sequence is 15 residues long. CDR1 and CDR2 from the germline V gene are SGHAT and FQNNGV. Trimming left V 2 bases short and J 5 bases short, with 14 bases between. CDR3 coding DNA: TGTGCCAGCAGCTTACAAGGAGGATGGGGAGATACGCAGTATTTT. This encodes CASSLQGGWGDTQYF.

The J gene is TRBJ2-1, the V gene TRBV19, with 7 bases aligning to TRBD2. Germline V gene sequence: CDR1 LNHDA, CDR2 SQIVND (reference sequence). There are 15 residues in the CDR3. The V and J ends lost 5 bases and 2 bases, in that order; junction bases with no gene match: 6. The CDR3 DNA reads TGTGCCAGTAGTCAACTAGCGTCCACCTACAATGAGCAGTTCTTC. This translates into CASSQLASTYNEQFF.

The chain is built from TRBV11-1 and TRBJ2-2; TRBD1 matches 9 bases. CDR3 length: 17 residues. V was pared by 5 bases and J by 7 bases, with 14 bases of the junction left unmatched. Germline V CDR1 and CDR2: SGHAT, FQDESV (reference sequence). CDR3 DNA: TGTGCCAGCAGCCCCAGGAGGACAGGGGAATTTGACGGGGAGCTGTTTTTT. Its protein product is CASSPRRTGEFDGELFF. Together with reference TRBV11-1 and TRBJ2-2, the CDR3 gives the full variable domain: EAEVAQSPRYKITEKSQAVAFWCDPISGHATLYWYRQILGQGPELLVQFQDESVVDDSQLPKDRFSAERLKGVDSTLKIQPAELGDSAMYLCASSPRRTGEFDGELFFGEGSRLTVL.

The chain employs TRBV6-1 and TRBJ1-2; perhaps TRBD1 as D (6 bases). The CDR3 is made up of 13 amino acids. The V gene lost 6 bases and the J gene lost 6 bases, with 14 bases spanning the gap. Germline values: CDR1 MNHNS, CDR2 SASEGT. This CDR3 is CASRPQGSDGYTF. CDR3 sequence (DNA): TGTGCCAGCAGGCCCCAGGGGTCGGATGGCTACACCTTC.

This clonotype was counted ten times or more. The rearrangement links TRBV19 to TRBJ2-1, with D perhaps TRBD1 or TRBD2 (5 bases each). V was shortened by 5 bases and J by 10 bases, with 18 bases between the two germline ends. Looked up from germline, CDR1 is LNHDA and CDR2 is SQIVND (reference sequence). The CDR3 covers 14 residues. The CDR3 is CASSPSGPLREQFF. For the CDR3, the DNA is TGTGCCAGTAGTCCTTCGGGACCCCTACGGGAGCAGTTCTTC.